This T cell receptor (beta chain) was recovered during a study of cytomegalovirus exposure and HLA in healthy donors. Whole-study findings and limits: A prior analysis recorded that most TCR beta V segments were productive about 90% or about 30% of the time.

Comment on this clone: Antigen: not known.

The PCR used 60 Vbeta and 13 Jbeta primers. Method: immunoSEQ multiplex PCR; TCRdb's copy keeps in-frame clones and lacks some. Of about 190,000 clones in the sample, roughly four fifths were seen once. The study sampled nominally healthy donors, though unrecorded immune exposures were likely. Sequencing used PBMCs. The receptor's source is a woman between 18 and 30 years old in good health and CMV-seronegative.

CDR3 DNA sequence: TGCAGTGCTAGAGACAGGTTCGAGCAGTACTTC. The encoded protein is CSARDRFEQYF. The rearrangement links TRBV20-1 to TRBJ2-7, with D unresolved. The V and J ends lost 0 bases and 6 bases respectively, with 6 bases between them. This CDR3 has 11 amino acids. Germline V gene data show CDR1 as DFQATT and CDR2 as SNEGSKA (reference sequence).